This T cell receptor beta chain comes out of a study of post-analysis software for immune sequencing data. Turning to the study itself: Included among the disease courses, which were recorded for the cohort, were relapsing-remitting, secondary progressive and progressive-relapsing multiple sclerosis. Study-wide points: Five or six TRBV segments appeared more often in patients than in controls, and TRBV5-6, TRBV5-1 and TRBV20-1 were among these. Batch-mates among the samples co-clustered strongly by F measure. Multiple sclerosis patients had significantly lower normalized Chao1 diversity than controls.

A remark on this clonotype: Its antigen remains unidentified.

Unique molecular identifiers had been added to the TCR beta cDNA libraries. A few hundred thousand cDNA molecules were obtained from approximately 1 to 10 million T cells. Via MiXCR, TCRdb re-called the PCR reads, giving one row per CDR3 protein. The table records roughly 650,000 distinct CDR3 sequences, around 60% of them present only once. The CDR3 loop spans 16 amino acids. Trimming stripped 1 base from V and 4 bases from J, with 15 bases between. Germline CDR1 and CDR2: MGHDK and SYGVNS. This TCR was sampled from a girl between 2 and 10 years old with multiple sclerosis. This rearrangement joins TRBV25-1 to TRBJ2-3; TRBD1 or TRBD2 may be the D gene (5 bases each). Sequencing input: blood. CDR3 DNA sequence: TGTGCCAGCAGTGAATCTGCGGCAGGGAGCGCAGATACGCAGTATTTT. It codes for CASSESAAGSADTQYF.